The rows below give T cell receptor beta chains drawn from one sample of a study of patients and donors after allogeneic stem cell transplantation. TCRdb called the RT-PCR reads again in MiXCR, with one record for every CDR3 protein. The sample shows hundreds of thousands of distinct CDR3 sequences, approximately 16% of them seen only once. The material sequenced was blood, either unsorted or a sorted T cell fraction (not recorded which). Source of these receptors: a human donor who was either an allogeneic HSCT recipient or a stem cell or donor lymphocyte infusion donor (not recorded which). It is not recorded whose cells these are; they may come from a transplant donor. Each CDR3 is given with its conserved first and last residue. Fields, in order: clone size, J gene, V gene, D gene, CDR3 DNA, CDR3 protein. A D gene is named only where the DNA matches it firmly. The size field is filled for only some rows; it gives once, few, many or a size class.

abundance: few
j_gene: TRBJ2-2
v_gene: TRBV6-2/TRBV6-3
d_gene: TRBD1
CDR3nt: TGTGCCAGCAGCTCCCGGGACAGGCTTAGCAACACCGGGGAGCTGTTTTTT
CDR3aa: CASSSRDRLSNTGELFF

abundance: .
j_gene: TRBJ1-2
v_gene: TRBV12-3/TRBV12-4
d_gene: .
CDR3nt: TGTGCCAGCAGTTTAGATTCCCCGGCCTATGGCTACACCTTC
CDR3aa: CASSLDSPAYGYTF

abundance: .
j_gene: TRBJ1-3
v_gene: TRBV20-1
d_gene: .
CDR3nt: TGCAGTGCTAGAGGTACTTCGGCCGTCTCTGGAAACACCATATATTTT
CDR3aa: CSARGTSAVSGNTIYF

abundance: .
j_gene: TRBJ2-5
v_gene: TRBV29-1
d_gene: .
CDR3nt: TGCAGCGTGGGCAGGGCCTTTCAAGAGACCCAGTACTTC
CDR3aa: CSVGRAFQETQYF

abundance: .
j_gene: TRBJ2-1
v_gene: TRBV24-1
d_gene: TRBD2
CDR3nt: TGTGCCACCAGTGGGGTAGCGGGGGGAAGTTACTCCTACAATGAGCAGTTCTTC
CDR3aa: CATSGVAGGSYSYNEQFF

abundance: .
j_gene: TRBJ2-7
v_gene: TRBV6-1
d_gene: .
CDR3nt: TGTGCCAGCAGCCCCGGGACAGCGGGGTACGAGCAGTACTTC
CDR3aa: CASSPGTAGYEQYF

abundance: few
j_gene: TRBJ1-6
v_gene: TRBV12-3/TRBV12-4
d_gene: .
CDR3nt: TGTGCCAGCAGTCCCTTTGATTCACCCCTCCACTTT
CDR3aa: CASSPFDSPLHF

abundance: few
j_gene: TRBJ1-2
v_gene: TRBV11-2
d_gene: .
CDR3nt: TGTGCCAGCAGCTTAGGGAACAAAGCTAACTATGGCTACACCTTC
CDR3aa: CASSLGNKANYGYTF

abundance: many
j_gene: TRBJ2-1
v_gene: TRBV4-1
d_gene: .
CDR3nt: TGCGCCAGCAGCCAATTGGGTAGGGGGGATGAGCAGTTCTTC
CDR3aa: CASSQLGRGDEQFF

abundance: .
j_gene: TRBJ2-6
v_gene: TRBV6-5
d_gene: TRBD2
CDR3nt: TGTGCCAGCAGTTACGCGCAGCGGGAAGCCCGGGCGGCCAACGTCCTGACTTTC
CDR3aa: CASSYAQREARAANVLTF

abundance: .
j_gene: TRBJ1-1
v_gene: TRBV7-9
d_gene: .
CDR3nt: TGTGCCAGCAGCCTCATGCGTGAAGCTTTCTTT
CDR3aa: CASSLMREAFF

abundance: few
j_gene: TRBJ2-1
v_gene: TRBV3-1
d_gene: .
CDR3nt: TGTGCCAGCAGCCGTTTACAGGGAACCTACAATGAGCAGTTCTTC
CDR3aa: CASSRLQGTYNEQFF